The subject of this entry is one T cell receptor beta chain. The clone's antigen remains unknown. Per-nucleotide qualities are absent, and no much larger clonotype sits a single base away. TCRbeta CDR3 regions were amplified from genomic DNA by means of the immunoSEQ Assay, a bias-controlled multiplex PCR. In the authors' own workflow: Nucleated cell counts per sample were estimated from amplification of reference gene primers within the assay. To quantify the absolute abundance of each unique TCRbeta CDR3 rearrangement, sequence reads were collapsed and filtered. For each sample, productive Simpson clonality was calculated as the square root of Simpson's diversity index across productive rearrangements. This is the immuneACCESS table as TCRdb keeps it, with only in-frame sequences that have V and J called. A part of the clones is gone; compared with another copy, unresolved V genes explain less than half, and the rest is unexplained. The DNA was the basis for D and trimming; V, J and clone size are from that table. This sample comprises about 150,000 clones, around three quarters of them detected only once. The top ten clonotypes cover around 4% of the sample.

Each collaborating institution followed its own protocols to collect whole blood in K2EDTA tubes. For TCRbeta analysis, collaborators shipped samples in one of three forms: frozen whole blood, isolated PBMCs, or DNA extracted from either of those sample types. The sample originates from a study of blood T cell repertoires in COVID-19 (dated by TCRdb to 2018 to 2021). With regard to the full study: The collaborator samples originated in the United States, Italy and Spain and spanned the acute and convalescent phases of COVID-19. The prospective study material was composed of cDNA or gDNA derived from T cells, B-cell-depleted T cells, or PBMCs. The dataset comprised deeply sampled blood TCRbeta repertoires from subjects exposed to, actively infected with, or recovered from COVID-19. The repertoires were made available in a free public database intended to serve as a resource for research on the immune response to SARS-CoV-2. Samples were obtained from the ongoing ImmuneRACE study (first 160 participants) and from some 1,300 subjects provided by 6 global collaborators. Nearly every sample came with metadata listing a de-identified subject ID, COVID-19 status, age in years and sex. Where available, HLA class I and class II types were obtained from metadata supplied by the sample provider rather than from assay-based typing. Study-level results and caveats: How much clinical and demographic metadata was included differed by source and by participant, and the metadata was provided uncurated.

CDR1 is given as PRHDT and CDR2 as FYEKMQ, both from the germline V gene (reference sequence). Taken from cysteine to phenylalanine, the CDR3 has 15 residues. Only CDR3 DNA remains: 45 bases, in frame from the first base. Unmatched junction bases come to 3, with V trimmed by 5 bases and J by 2 bases. This sequence originates from a man aged 60 to 69 with acute or convalescent COVID-19. Recombination joined TRBV13 with TRBJ2-3; 11 nucleotides in the junction match TRBD2. The material sequenced was peripheral blood. The nucleotides read TGTGCCAGCAGCCCGACTAGCGGGAACACAGATACGCAGTATTTT. Its amino acids are CASSPTSGNTDTQYF.